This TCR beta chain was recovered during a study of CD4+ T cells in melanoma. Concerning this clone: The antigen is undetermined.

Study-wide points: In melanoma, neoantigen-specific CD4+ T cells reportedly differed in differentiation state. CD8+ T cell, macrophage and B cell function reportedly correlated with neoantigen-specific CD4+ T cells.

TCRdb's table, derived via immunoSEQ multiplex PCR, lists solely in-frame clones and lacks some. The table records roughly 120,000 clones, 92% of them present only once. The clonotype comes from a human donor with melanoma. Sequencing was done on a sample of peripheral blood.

The CDR3 DNA follows: TGTGCCAGTACCCCGGACACGAACACTGAAGCTTTCTTT. Its translation is CASTPDTNTEAFF. The chain couples TRBV2 to TRBJ1-1; weak D call: TRBD1 (5 bases). CDR1 is SNHLY, CDR2 FYNNEI, per germline. The length of the CDR3 is 13 residues. V was trimmed by 9 bases and J by 1 base, leaving 12 bases between them.